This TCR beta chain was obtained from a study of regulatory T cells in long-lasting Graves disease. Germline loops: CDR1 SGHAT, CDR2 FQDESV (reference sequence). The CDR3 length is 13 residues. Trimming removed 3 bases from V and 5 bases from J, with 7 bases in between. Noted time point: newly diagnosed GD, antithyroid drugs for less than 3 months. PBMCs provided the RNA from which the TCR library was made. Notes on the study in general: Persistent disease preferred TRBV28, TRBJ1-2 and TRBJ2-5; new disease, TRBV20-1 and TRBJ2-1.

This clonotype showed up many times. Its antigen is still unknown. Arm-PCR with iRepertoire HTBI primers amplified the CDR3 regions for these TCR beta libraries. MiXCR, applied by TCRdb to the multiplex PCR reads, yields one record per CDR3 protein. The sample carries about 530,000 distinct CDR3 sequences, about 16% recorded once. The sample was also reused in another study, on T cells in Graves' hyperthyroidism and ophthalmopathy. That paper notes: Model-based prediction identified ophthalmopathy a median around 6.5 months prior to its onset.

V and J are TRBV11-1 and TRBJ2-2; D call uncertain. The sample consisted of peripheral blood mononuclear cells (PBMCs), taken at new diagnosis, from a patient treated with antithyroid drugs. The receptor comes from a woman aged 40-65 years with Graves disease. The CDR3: CASSFGVTGELFF. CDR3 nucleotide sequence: TGTGCCAGCAGCTTTGGGGTGACCGGGGAGCTGTTTTTT.